The 22 T cell receptor beta chains below all came from one sample that was sequenced in a study of cytomegalovirus exposure and HLA in healthy donors. Primers included in the PCR were 60 Vbeta and 13 Jbeta primers. This table comes from immunoSEQ multiplex PCR, and its TCRdb copy is limited to in-frame clones, with some not included. The sample has about 150,000 clones; approximately 65% are singletons. The material sequenced was PBMCs. The receptors were gathered from a woman between 55 and 75 years old in good health and CMV-seronegative.

The chain is built from TRBV18 and TRBJ2-7, with 8 bases that match TRBD1. Germline assignment: CDR1 KGHSH and CDR2 LQKENI. The CDR3 runs 14 residues. V gave up 4 bases and J gave up 2 bases; unmatched junction bases: 4. The CDR3: CASSHPGQAYEQYF. DNA of the CDR3: TGTGCCAGCTCACACCCGGGACAGGCCTACGAGCAGTACTTC.

The V and J genes are TRBV10-3 and TRBJ2-5, with D perhaps matching TRBD1 (8 bases). V dropped 3 bases and J dropped 4 bases, with 15 bases sitting between them. CDR3 length: 15 amino acids. Germline V lookup: CDR1 ENHRY, CDR2 SYGVKD. The CDR3: CAISDSDREGETQYF. The CDR3, as DNA: TGTGCCATCAGTGACTCGGACAGGGAGGGAGAGACCCAGTACTTC.

The table lists this clone with a count of one. The V call is TRBV6-1, the J call TRBJ2-3; D is possibly TRBD1 (6 bases). This CDR3 has 14 amino acids. Germline V CDR1 and CDR2: MNHNS, SASEGT. Trimming left V 3 bases short and J 1 base short, with 8 bases between. CDR3 DNA sequence: TGTGCCAGCAGTGACCGACAGGGCACAGATACGCAGTATTTT. Translated, it gives CASSDRQGTDTQYF.

The chain uses TRBV14 and TRBJ2-3; 7 bases agree with TRBD2. CDR1 and CDR2 (germline): SGHDN, FVKESK. The V segment lost 4 bases and the J segment 1 base; nucleotides outside the gene matches: 8. This CDR3 comprises 16 residues. The CDR3 spells CASSRARLAGTDTQYF. In DNA form, the CDR3 reads TGTGCCAGCAGCCGGGCCCGACTAGCAGGCACAGATACGCAGTATTTT.

The V gene is TRBV11-2, the J gene TRBJ2-7; possibly TRBD1 for D (6 bases). The V end lost 4 bases, the J end lost 6 bases, and 13 bases lay between the germline ends. Germline CDR1 reads SGHAT; CDR2 reads FQNNGV. CDR3 size: 13 residues. CDR3 sequence reads: CASSSTGTGEQYF. DNA for the CDR3: TGTGCCAGCAGCTCAACAGGGACGGGCGAGCAGTACTTC.

V gene TRBV6-5 combines with J gene TRBJ2-2, with D tentatively TRBD2 (5 bases). The V end was cut by 8 bases, the J end by 7 bases, with 17 bases between. This CDR3 has 14 amino acids. The V gene's germline CDR1 is MNHEY and CDR2 SVGAGI. CDR3 sequence (DNA): TGTGCCAGCCGACGGGGTCCCGATAGCGGGGAGCTGTTTTTT. This encodes CASRRGPDSGELFF.

In this sample, this clone turned up a few times. This chain connects TRBV7-9 to TRBJ1-1, with D hard to call. The CDR3 runs to 14 residues. V lost 7 bases and J lost 4, with 16 bases in between. The germline V gene has CDR1 SEHNR and CDR2 FQNEAQ (reference sequence). In nucleotides, the CDR3 is TGTGCCAGCATCCAGGAGGTAACGGGCACTGAAGCTTTCTTT. This encodes CASIQEVTGTEAFF.

The genes are TRBV25-1 and TRBJ1-1; the D is unclear. The CDR3 covers 13 residues. V was clipped by 5 bases and J by 1 base, with 8 bases between them. Germline V gene sequence: CDR1 MGHDK, CDR2 SYGVNS. CDR3 residues: CASSPAGNTEAFF. The DNA of the CDR3 is TGTGCCAGCAGTCCTGCAGGGAACACTGAAGCTTTCTTT.

The rearrangement links TRBV18 to TRBJ1-5; 12 positions match TRBD1. CDR1 is KGHSH, CDR2 LQKENI, per germline. The CDR3 consists of 17 residues. V lost 1 base to trimming and J lost 9 bases; unmatched junction nucleotides: 10. The CDR3 DNA sequence: TGTGCCAGCTCACCACGAACGACGGGGACAGGGGGCACGCCCCAGCATTTT. Protein sequence: CASSPRTTGTGGTPQHF. The complete variable domain, with remaining parts taken from reference TRBV18 and TRBJ1-5, reads NAGVMQNPRHLVRRRGQEARLRCSPMKGHSHVYWYRQLPEEGLKFMVYLQKENIIDESGMPKERFSAEFPKEGPSILRIQQVVRGDSAAYFCASSPRTTGTGGTPQHFGDGTRLSIL.

The chain is built from TRBV5-3 and TRBJ1-2, with a tentative D call TRBD1 (6 bases). TRBV5-3 belongs to the ORF category, with a function that is uncertain. The CDR3 spans 15 residues. The V end lost 3 bases, the J end lost 0 bases, and 12 bases lay between the germline ends. CDR3 nucleotides: TGTGCCAGAAGCTGCGGACAGACAACTAACTATGGCTACACCTTC. This translates into CARSCGQTTNYGYTF.

The V and J genes are TRBV5-1 and TRBJ1-2; no reliable D call. Germline CDR1 reads SGHRS; CDR2 reads YFSETQ. Trimming pared 5 bases from V and 2 bases from J, leaving 10 bases between. The length of the CDR3 is 13 residues. The CDR3: CASSGLPNYGYTF. In DNA, the CDR3 is TGCGCCAGCAGTGGACTACCAAACTATGGCTACACCTTC.

This clone has ten or more counts. The rearrangement uses TRBV5-6 and TRBJ2-5, with 7 bases matching TRBD2. There are 14 residues in the CDR3. CDR1 SGHDT and CDR2 YYEEEE come from the germline V gene. The J segment lost 6 bases and the V segment lost 0 bases, leaving 5 bases of the junction unmatched. CDR3 nucleotides: TGTGCCAGCAGCTTGGCCGGGGAGGGAAAGACCCAGTACTTC. Its translation is CASSLAGEGKTQYF.

The chain carries TRBV5-1 and TRBJ2-7; 14 bases are a match to TRBD2. Germline loops: CDR1 SGHRS, CDR2 YFSETQ. V shed 0 bases and J 5 bases; nucleotides not matched to a gene: 4. CDR3 length: 16 residues. The CDR3 nucleotides read TGCGCCAGCAGCTTGGGGGGACTAGCGGGAGCCCACGAGCAGTACTTC. It translates to CASSLGGLAGAHEQYF.

This clone was counted between two and nine times. The chain links TRBV11-1 to TRBJ2-5, with 9 bases that match TRBD1. The CDR3 consists of 14 residues. Trimming cost V 5 bases and J 5 bases; bases outside gene matches: 6. Germline V gene sequence: CDR1 SGHAT, CDR2 FQDESV (reference sequence). CDR3 nucleotides: TGTGCCAGCAGCCCCGGGACAGGGATGGAGACCCAGTACTTC. It is translated as CASSPGTGMETQYF.

J is TRBJ2-5 and V is TRBV6-1, with a tentative D call TRBD2 (6 bases). Deletions cut 0 bases from V and 4 bases from J, with 21 bases between. The CDR3 contains 18 residues. Germline CDR1 is MNHNS and CDR2 is SASEGT. The chain's CDR3 is CASSEARAASAGRETQYF. The DNA for the CDR3 is TGTGCCAGCAGTGAAGCGCGGGCGGCTAGCGCGGGGAGAGAGACCCAGTACTTC.

The chain carries TRBV5-1 and TRBJ2-7; D unresolved. Per germline, CDR1 SGHRS and CDR2 YFSETQ. Trimming pared 1 base from V and 5 bases from J, leaving 4 bases between. The CDR3 length is 11 residues. This chain's CDR3 is CASSLHNEQYF. The CDR3 nucleotides read TGCGCCAGCAGCTTGCACAACGAGCAGTACTTC.

The chain couples TRBV9 to TRBJ2-2; D is perhaps TRBD2 (5 bases). V shed 1 base and J shed 6 bases, with 7 bases lying between them. Germline CDR1 SGDLS, CDR2 YYNGEE. The CDR3 is 13 residues long. In DNA form, the CDR3 reads TGTGCCAGCAGCGTATATAGCGCCGGGGAGCTGTTTTTT. This sequence encodes CASSVYSAGELFF.

This clone showed up just a few times. The CDR3 DNA sequence: TGTGCCAGCTCACGTGAGTCGGTATCTAGGACTTACGAGCAGTACTTC. Its protein product is CASSRESVSRTYEQYF. The gene calls are TRBV18 and TRBJ2-7; a possible D gene is TRBD2 (5 bases). V gave up 4 bases and J gave up 4 bases, with 20 bases separating them. The CDR3 is 16 amino acids. Germline assignment: CDR1 KGHSH and CDR2 LQKENI.

V is TRBV7-2 and J is TRBJ2-3, with TRBD2 matching over 7 bases. The ends lost 5 bases at V and 4 bases at J; junction bases unmatched: 18. The CDR3 spans 18 residues. The germline CDR1 and CDR2 sequences are SGHTA and FQGNSA. CDR3: CASSRRVQGGSFPDTQYF. The CDR3 DNA reads TGTGCCAGCAGCCGAAGAGTTCAGGGCGGGAGTTTTCCAGATACGCAGTATTTT.

The J gene is TRBJ1-1, the V gene TRBV19, with TRBD1 as a possible D gene (5 bases). This CDR3 has 14 amino acids. The V end lost 3 bases, the J end lost 5 bases, and 13 bases lay between the germline ends. Germline V gives CDR1 LNHDA, CDR2 SQIVND (reference sequence). CDR3 loop: CASSIMGGGTEAFF. The CDR3 coding sequence is TGTGCCAGTAGTATCATGGGGGGAGGGACTGAAGCTTTCTTT.

This rearrangement joins TRBV5-8 to TRBJ2-1; 9 nucleotides agree with TRBD2. The V gene's germline CDR1 is SGHTS and CDR2 YDEGEE. CDR3 length: 15 amino acids. V dropped 4 bases and J dropped 7; count of bases not matched to a gene: 9. The CDR3 spells CASSHQAGGRNEQFF. CDR3 coding DNA: TGTGCCAGCAGCCACCAGGCGGGGGGGAGGAATGAGCAGTTCTTC.

The chain has TRBV28 and TRBJ1-2, with 7 bases aligning to TRBD1. After removal of 6 bases from V and 0 bases from J, the junction contained 4 bases not matched to a gene. Germline V gene sequence: CDR1 MDHEN, CDR2 SYDVKM. CDR3 length: 14 residues. CDR3 in amino acids: CASSYGTANYGYTF. The CDR3, as DNA: TGTGCCAGCAGCTACGGGACAGCTAACTATGGCTACACCTTC.